Reported below is one T cell receptor beta chain. The data originate from a study of blood T cell repertoires in COVID-19. Study as a whole: Sites in the United States, Italy and Spain provided acute and convalescent COVID-19 samples. T cells, B-cell-depleted T cells, or PBMCs provided the cDNA or gDNA that served as material.

The CDR3 runs 13 residues. V lost 5 bases to trimming and J lost 1 base, with 6 bases between them. CDR1 and CDR2 from the germline V gene are SGHVS and FNYEAQ. Original analysis: For nucleated cells, counts were estimated from reference gene primer amplification. Sequencing was performed with immunoSEQ multiplex PCR; in TCRdb, only in-frame clones are kept and a portion is missing. D and trimming were read from the DNA, whereas the V and J calls and clone size are those reported in that table. The repertoire consists of about 270,000 clones, with 70% to 90% occurring once and the leading ten covering around 4%.

The rearrangement joins TRBV7-6 to TRBJ1-5; no clear D gene. The specimen was peripheral blood. The clonotype was recovered from a woman between 45 and 65 years old with active or convalescent COVID-19. CDR3 sequence reads: CASSRHSNQPQHF. In DNA form, the CDR3 reads TGTGCCAGCAGCCGACACAGCAATCAGCCCCAGCATTTT.